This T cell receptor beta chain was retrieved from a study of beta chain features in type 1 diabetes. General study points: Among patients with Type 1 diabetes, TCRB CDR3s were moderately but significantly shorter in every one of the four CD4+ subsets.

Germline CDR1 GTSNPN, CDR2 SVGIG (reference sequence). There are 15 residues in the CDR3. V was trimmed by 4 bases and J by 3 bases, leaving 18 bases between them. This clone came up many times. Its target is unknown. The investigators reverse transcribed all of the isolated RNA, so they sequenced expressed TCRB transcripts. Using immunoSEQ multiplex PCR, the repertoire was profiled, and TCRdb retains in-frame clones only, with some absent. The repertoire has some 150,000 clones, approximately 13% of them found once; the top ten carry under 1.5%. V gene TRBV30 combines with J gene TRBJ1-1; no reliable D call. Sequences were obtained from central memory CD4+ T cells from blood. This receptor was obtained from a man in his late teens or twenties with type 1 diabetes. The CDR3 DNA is TGTGCCTGGACTCGAGGTGACCCCCGGGACACTGAAGCTTTCTTT. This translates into CAWTRGDPRDTEAFF. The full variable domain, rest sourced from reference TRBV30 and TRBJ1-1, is SQTIHQWPATLVQPVGSPLSLECTVEGTSNPNLYWYRQAAGRGLQLLFYSVGIGQISSEVPQNLSASRPQDRQFILSSKKLLLSDSGFYLCAWTRGDPRDTEAFFGQGTRLTVV.